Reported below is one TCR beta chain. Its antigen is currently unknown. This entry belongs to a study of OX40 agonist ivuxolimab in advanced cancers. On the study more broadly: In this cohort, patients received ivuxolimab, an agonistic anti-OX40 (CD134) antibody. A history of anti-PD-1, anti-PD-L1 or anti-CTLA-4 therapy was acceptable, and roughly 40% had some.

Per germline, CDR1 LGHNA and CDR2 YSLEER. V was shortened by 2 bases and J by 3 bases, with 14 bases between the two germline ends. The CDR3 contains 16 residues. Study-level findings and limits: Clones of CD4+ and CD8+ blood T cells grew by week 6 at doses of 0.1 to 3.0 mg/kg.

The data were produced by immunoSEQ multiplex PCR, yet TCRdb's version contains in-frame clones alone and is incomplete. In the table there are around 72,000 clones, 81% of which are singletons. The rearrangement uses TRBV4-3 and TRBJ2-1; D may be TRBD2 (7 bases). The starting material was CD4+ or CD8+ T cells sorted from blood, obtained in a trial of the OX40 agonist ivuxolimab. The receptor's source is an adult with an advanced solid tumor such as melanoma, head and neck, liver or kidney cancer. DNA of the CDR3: TGCGCCAGCAGCCAAATGGGGGCGGGAGTCTACAATGAGCAGTTCTTC. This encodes CASSQMGAGVYNEQFF.